These 26 T cell receptor beta chains came from one sample sequenced in a study of CD8 T cells in ankylosing spondylitis. Study findings and constraints: What seemed typical of ankylosing spondylitis blood was a TCR beta motif built from about eight highly homologous variants.

TCRdb re-analysed the 5' RACE reads in MiXCR, keeping a single row per CDR3 protein. The sample shows just under 550,000 distinct CDR3 sequences, more than 9.5% of them seen only once. Which antigens these TCRs recognize remains unknown. Sequenced material: blood, either unsorted or a sorted T cell fraction (not recorded which). Source of these receptors: a male donor with ankylosing spondylitis.

V and J are TRBV20-1 and TRBJ2-1; no clear D. The germline gives CDR1 DFQATT, CDR2 SNEGSKA (reference sequence). The ends were cut back, 0 bases at V and 4 bases at J, with 7 bases in the middle. This CDR3 is built from 13 residues. CDR3 sequence reads: CSARDPRYNEQFF. CDR3 coding DNA: TGCAGTGCTAGAGATCCCCGATACAATGAGCAGTTCTTC.

This chain connects TRBV9 to TRBJ1-2; perhaps TRBD1 as D (6 bases). Germline-derived CDR1 and CDR2 are SGDLS and YYNGEE. The germline V and J ends were trimmed by 4 bases and 6 bases, with 16 bases remaining between them. This CDR3 is 14 amino acids long. CDR3 region: CASSPRRTVDGYTF. The CDR3 DNA is TGTGCCAGCAGCCCTCGTAGGACAGTCGATGGCTACACCTTC.

The rearrangement joins TRBV7-8 to TRBJ2-7; TRBD2 aligns across 10 bases. The CDR3 totals 16 residues. Per the germline V gene, CDR1 is SGHVS and CDR2 is FQNEAQ. V dropped 5 bases and J dropped 4; count of bases not matched to a gene: 11. CDR3 protein: CASSRKASGRQYEQYF. The CDR3 region has the DNA TGTGCCAGCAGCCGTAAGGCTAGCGGGAGACAATACGAGCAGTACTTC.

In this sample, this clonotype turned up many times. The chain employs TRBV20-1 and TRBJ2-1, with 11 bases identical to TRBD2. Trimming took 1 base from V and 6 from J; bases not matched to a gene: 5. The germline gives CDR1 DFQATT, CDR2 SNEGSKA (reference sequence). The CDR3 runs 15 residues. The DNA for the CDR3 is TGCAGTGCTAGAGGAACTAGCGGGAGCACCAATGAGCAGTTCTTC. Its translation: CSARGTSGSTNEQFF.

The chain uses TRBV7-9 and TRBJ1-2, with D perhaps matching TRBD1 (6 bases). The CDR3 is 17 residues long. From germline, CDR1 is SEHNR and CDR2 FQNEAQ (reference sequence). V dropped 1 base and J dropped 3 bases, with 18 bases sitting between them. The CDR3 reads CASSLGQVQGPHYGYTF. Here the CDR3 DNA reads TGTGCCAGCAGCTTAGGACAAGTGCAGGGGCCGCACTATGGCTACACCTTC.

This clonotype was counted ten times or more. The V call is TRBV27, the J call TRBJ1-4, with 7 nucleotides matching TRBD1. Germline V gives CDR1 MNHEY, CDR2 SMNVEV (reference sequence). The CDR3 extends over 13 amino acids. V lost 3 bases, J lost 10 bases, and 5 bases stayed unmatched. CDR3 DNA: TGTGCCAGCAGTTTCACAGGGGTCGGAAAACTGTTTTTT. Its translation: CASSFTGVGKLFF. The variable domain in full, completed from reference TRBV27 and TRBJ1-4, reads EAQVTQNPRYLITVTGKKLTVTCSQNMNHEYMSWYRQDPGLGLRQIYYSMNVEVTDKGDVPEGYKVSRKEKRNFPLILESPSPNQTSLYFCASSFTGVGKLFFGSGTQLSVL.

This clonotype was picked up a small number of times. V is TRBV5-1 and J is TRBJ2-3; D uncertain. V lost 3 bases to trimming and J lost 1 base, with 6 bases between them. The CDR3 runs 13 residues. Germline values: CDR1 SGHRS, CDR2 YFSETQ. CDR3 protein: CASSSWRTDTQYF. CDR3 coding DNA: TGCGCCAGCAGCTCTTGGCGCACAGATACGCAGTATTTT.

The gene calls are TRBV10-1 and TRBJ1-1; D gene unclear. Germline V lookup: CDR1 WNHNN, CDR2 SYGVQD (reference sequence). There are 14 residues in the CDR3. V was clipped by 2 bases and J by 0 bases, with 7 bases between them. The chain's CDR3 is CASSEREMNTEAFF. The CDR3, as DNA: TGCGCCAGCAGTGAGAGGGAGATGAACACTGAAGCTTTCTTT.

This clonotype was seen a single time. J is TRBJ2-1 and V is TRBV5-1; 7 positions agree with TRBD2. V lost 0 bases, J lost 10 bases, and 13 bases stayed unmatched. Germline lookup yields CDR1 SGHRS and CDR2 YFSETQ. This CDR3 contains 16 residues. The CDR3 DNA reads TGCGCCAGCAGCTTGGGATCCGCGGGAGAATCGGACGAGCAGTTCTTC. Protein product: CASSLGSAGESDEQFF.

The chain is built from TRBV27 and TRBJ2-7; 12 positions agree with TRBD2. The CDR3 extends over 15 amino acids. Trimming removed 6 bases from V and 5 bases from J; junction bases left unmatched: 8. CDR1 is MNHEY, CDR2 SMNVEV, per germline (reference sequence). CDR3 residues: CASRTTSGSSNEQYV. CDR3 sequence (DNA): TGTGCCAGCAGGACGACTAGCGGGAGTTCCAACGAGCAGTACGTC.

In its sample, this clonotype was seen a few times. DNA for the CDR3: TGTGCCAGCAGCTTAGGCCTAGCGGGAGATCATGAGCAGTTCTTC. It is translated as CASSLGLAGDHEQFF. The J gene is TRBJ2-1, the V gene TRBV13; TRBD2 matches at 10 bases. With V trimmed by 0 bases and J by 8 bases, 4 bases remained unmatched. Per the germline V gene, CDR1 is PRHDT and CDR2 is FYEKMQ (reference sequence). This CDR3 comprises 15 residues.

The rearrangement uses TRBV7-8 and TRBJ1-6; tentative D call: TRBD1 (6 bases). This CDR3 region has 15 residues. CDR1 SGHVS and CDR2 FQNEAQ come from the germline V gene. V shed 1 base and J shed 11 bases, with 15 bases lying between them. The CDR3 protein is CASSLGAGENPPLHF. The CDR3 DNA reads TGTGCCAGCAGCTTAGGGGCAGGGGAGAATCCACCCCTCCACTTT.

A few counts support this clonotype. This sequence joins TRBV7-2 and TRBJ2-5, with D hard to call. V lost 0 bases, J lost 5 bases, and 19 bases lay in between. Germline lookup yields CDR1 SGHTA and CDR2 FQGNSA. This CDR3 is 17 amino acids long. Here the CDR3 reads CASSLARRATGWETQYF. Here the CDR3 DNA reads TGTGCCAGCAGCTTAGCGCGTAGGGCAACCGGATGGGAGACCCAGTACTTC. Full variable domain (remainder filled in from reference TRBV7-2 and TRBJ2-5): GAGVSQSPSNKVTEKGKDVELRCDPISGHTALYWYRQSLGQGLEFLIYFQGNSAPDKSGLPSDRFSAERTGGSVSTLTIQRTQQEDSAVYLCASSLARRATGWETQYFGPGTRLLVL.

In its sample, this clonotype was seen a few times. The V call is TRBV5-6, the J call TRBJ1-1, with 10 bases fitting TRBD1. Germline lookup yields CDR1 SGHDT and CDR2 YYEEEE. After removal of 3 bases from V and 3 bases from J, the junction contained 5 bases not matched to a gene. CDR3 size: 15 residues. CDR3 region: CASSSPGQGYTEAFF. CDR3 sequence (DNA): TGTGCCAGCAGCTCTCCGGGACAGGGGTACACTGAAGCTTTCTTT.

V gene TRBV3-1 combines with J gene TRBJ2-5, with TRBD1 matching 8 bases. With V trimmed by 2 bases and J by 2 bases, 7 bases remained unmatched. Germline CDR1 and CDR2: LGHDT and YNNKEL (reference sequence). The CDR3 is 16 residues long. In DNA form, the CDR3 reads TGTGCCAGCAGCCAACGAACCAGGGGGCGGCAAGAGACCCAGTACTTC. Translation: CASSQRTRGRQETQYF.

This clonotype turned up a few times. The CDR3 region is CASSDWTATEAFF. In DNA, the CDR3 is TGTGCCAGCAGTGATTGGACGGCAACTGAAGCTTTCTTT. The chain joins TRBV25-1 to TRBJ1-1; D is unresolved. Germline CDR1 reads MGHDK; CDR2 reads SYGVNS. Trimming stripped 3 bases from V and 5 bases from J, with 10 bases between. There are 13 residues in the CDR3.

This clonotype was counted only a few times. The rearrangement joins TRBV20-1 to TRBJ2-2; a possible D gene is TRBD2 (6 bases). Germline V gene sequence: CDR1 DFQATT, CDR2 SNEGSKA (reference sequence). The V end lost 3 bases, the J end lost 7 bases, and 21 bases lay between the germline ends. This CDR3 is built from 16 residues. The CDR3 region has the DNA TGCAGTGCTAGGAGGCCGGGACTCCTAGGATTCGGGGAGCTGTTTTTT. Translating gives CSARRPGLLGFGELFF.

The chain employs TRBV7-2 and TRBJ2-1, with 9 nucleotides matching TRBD2. CDR1 SGHTA and CDR2 FQGNSA come from the germline V gene. The CDR3 sequence is 16 residues long. After removal of 0 bases from V and 2 bases from J, the junction contained 2 bases not matched to a gene. The CDR3 is CASSLAASGTYNEQFF. The CDR3 nucleotides are TGTGCCAGCAGCTTAGCGGCTAGCGGGACCTACAATGAGCAGTTCTTC.

There are a few counts of this clonotype. CDR3 bases: TGTGCCAGCAGCGGGAGAAGAGACATTCAGTACTTC. Translating it yields CASSGRRDIQYF. The J gene is TRBJ2-4, the V gene TRBV6-1, with a possible D match to TRBD2 (6 bases). Trimming removed 6 bases at V and 8 bases at J, with 11 bases between. Germline V CDR1 and CDR2: MNHNS, SASEGT. CDR3 length: 12 residues.

The chain links TRBV7-9 to TRBJ1-6; 9 bases line up with TRBD1. Germline CDR1 reads SEHNR; CDR2 reads FQNEAQ (reference sequence). CDR3 length: 15 amino acids. J gave up 8 bases and V 4 bases, and 6 bases lay outside the gene matches. The CDR3 coding sequence is TGTGCCAGCAGCTGGGGGGACAGGGTCCATTCACCCCTCCACTTT. It translates to CASSWGDRVHSPLHF.

This chain uses TRBV10-1 with TRBJ1-2; no firm D call. V shed 4 bases and J shed 2 bases, with 17 bases lying between them. Germline V gives CDR1 WNHNN, CDR2 SYGVQD (reference sequence). The CDR3 loop spans 16 amino acids. CDR3 region: CASSGQPGLANYGYTF. Written as DNA, the CDR3 is TGCGCCAGCAGTGGACAACCGGGTCTCGCGAACTATGGCTACACCTTC.

This clonotype has just a few counts. V gene TRBV12-3 or TRBV12-4 combines with J gene TRBJ1-2; 7 positions agree with TRBD1. The CDR3 totals 16 residues. Trimming at V came to 3 bases and at J to 2 bases, leaving 9 bases not matched to a gene. The CDR3 protein is CASSFSLGQPNYGYTF. The CDR3 nucleotides are TGTGCCAGCAGTTTTTCTCTGGGACAGCCAAACTATGGCTACACCTTC.

V and J are TRBV20-1 and TRBJ2-1; D possibly corresponds to TRBD1 (6 bases). V lost 6 bases and J lost 8, with 14 bases in between. This CDR3 has 12 residues. Germline CDR1 reads DFQATT; CDR2 reads SNEGSKA (reference sequence). CDR3 DNA sequence: TGCAGTGCCGGGACAACAGCCGATGAGCAGTTCTTC. Residues: CSAGTTADEQFF.

CDR3: CASSLPRGIGRVTEAFF. The DNA for the CDR3 is TGTGCCAGCAGCTTACCCAGGGGAATAGGAAGGGTCACTGAAGCTTTCTTT. The V and J genes are TRBV7-9 and TRBJ1-1; maybe TRBD1 (6 bases). This CDR3 is 17 amino acids long. V lost 2 bases, J lost 4 bases, and 20 bases lay in between. Germline V gene sequence: CDR1 SEHNR, CDR2 FQNEAQ (reference sequence).

V usage is TRBV29-1 and J usage is TRBJ2-2, with TRBD2 identical over 8 bases. Germline CDR1 and CDR2: SQVTM and ANQGSEA. The junction had 6 bases not matched to a gene; V was cut back by 3 bases and J by 6 bases. The CDR3 sequence is 14 residues long. The CDR3 is CSVDGREVAGELFF. The CDR3 DNA reads TGCAGCGTTGATGGGCGGGAGGTGGCCGGGGAGCTGTTTTTT.

This clonotype occurred a few times. This sequence joins TRBV12-3 or TRBV12-4 and TRBJ2-5; a possible D gene is TRBD2 (6 bases). This CDR3 comprises 14 residues. The V end lost 3 bases, the J end lost 4 bases, and 12 bases lay between the germline ends. The CDR3 DNA sequence: TGTGCCAGCAGTTTTAACGTGGGAGGAGAGACCCAGTACTTC. Its translation is CASSFNVGGETQYF.